The 32 T cell receptor beta chains listed next were all sequenced from one sample in a study of cytomegalovirus exposure and HLA in healthy donors. Vbeta (60) and Jbeta (13) primers were used in the PCR. Assay used: immunoSEQ multiplex PCR; TCRdb lists only in-frame clones, some missing. The profile shows approximately 150,000 clones, about two thirds of them singletons. The sequencing sample was made of PBMCs. The receptors come from a human donor in good health.

The chain joins TRBV18 to TRBJ2-5; weak D call: TRBD1 (6 bases). The CDR3 runs to 15 residues. CDR1 is KGHSH and CDR2 is LQKENI in the germline V gene. Between the trimmed V and J ends, which lost 3 bases and 2 bases, there was a span of 13 bases. DNA for the CDR3: TGTGCCAGCTCACCTCTACAGGGAGAACAAGAGACCCAGTACTTC. Its protein is CASSPLQGEQETQYF. The whole variable domain, filled in from reference TRBV18 and TRBJ2-5, reads NAGVMQNPRHLVRRRGQEARLRCSPMKGHSHVYWYRQLPEEGLKFMVYLQKENIIDESGMPKERFSAEFPKEGPSILRIQQVVRGDSAAYFCASSPLQGEQETQYFGPGTRLLVL.

The gene calls are TRBV5-1 and TRBJ1-1; TRBD1 matches at 7 bases. The CDR3 is 15 amino acids. Germline V gene data show CDR1 as SGHRS and CDR2 as YFSETQ. The ends lost 2 bases at V and 2 bases at J; junction bases unmatched: 6. The CDR3 loop is CASSLTNRGNTEAFF. The CDR3 bases are TGCGCCAGCAGCTTAACTAACAGGGGAAACACTGAAGCTTTCTTT.

The chain has TRBV7-8 and TRBJ1-4, with D uncertain. CDR3 length equals 12 residues. Trimming removed 1 base at V and 8 bases at J, with 5 bases between. Germline lookup yields CDR1 SGHVS and CDR2 FQNEAQ. CDR3 in amino acids: CASSLDEEKLFF. In DNA, the CDR3 is TGTGCCAGCAGCTTAGACGAGGAAAAACTGTTTTTT.

This chain connects TRBV5-1 to TRBJ1-5; TRBD1 matches at 9 bases. Germline V lookup: CDR1 SGHRS, CDR2 YFSETQ. V lost 4 bases and J lost 6; bases outside the gene matches: 8. This CDR3 contains 15 residues. The CDR3 DNA follows: TGCGCCAGCAGCACTACAGGGGGCGTAGGTCAGCCCCAGCATTTT. This sequence encodes CASSTTGGVGQPQHF. The whole variable domain, remainder taken from reference TRBV5-1 and TRBJ1-5, is KAGVTQTPRYLIKTRGQQVTLSCSPISGHRSVSWYQQTPGQGLQFLFEYFSETQRNKGNFPGRFSGRQFSNSRSEMNVSTLELGDSALYLCASSTTGGVGQPQHFGDGTRLSIL.

This chain joins TRBV27 and TRBJ1-4; D not resolved. Germline V gives CDR1 MNHEY, CDR2 SMNVEV (reference sequence). The V and J ends lost 5 bases and 8 bases respectively, with 21 bases between them. The CDR3 is 16 residues long. The CDR3 protein is CASSPPGRELLEKLFF. The CDR3 bases are TGTGCCAGCAGTCCGCCCGGACGGGAACTACTCGAAAAACTGTTTTTT.

The chain links TRBV30 to TRBJ2-1; TRBD2 matches 8 bases. The junction had 21 bases not matched to a gene; V was cut back by 2 bases and J by 6 bases. The length of the CDR3 is 19 residues. The germline CDR1 and CDR2 sequences are GTSNPN and SVGIG (reference sequence). The DNA for the CDR3 is TGTGCCTGGAGTATCACTAAGTGGAAGCGGGGGCCGTGGTCCAATGAGCAGTTCTTC. As protein: CAWSITKWKRGPWSNEQFF.

V and J are TRBV2 and TRBJ2-1; TRBD2 aligns across 7 bases. The germline CDR1 and CDR2 sequences are SNHLY and FYNNEI. The CDR3 has 14 amino acids. J was trimmed by 7 bases and V by 6 bases; bases with no gene match: 9. CDR3 sequence: CASSLTSTWNEQFF. CDR3 DNA: TGTGCCAGCAGCCTGACTAGCACGTGGAATGAGCAGTTCTTC.

The chain is built from TRBV4-2 and TRBJ1-5; TRBD1 aligns across 8 bases. Germline V lookup: CDR1 LGHNA, CDR2 YNFKEQ. V shed 0 bases and J 4 bases; nucleotides not matched to a gene: 2. This CDR3 has 15 amino acids. The CDR3, as DNA: TGTGCCAGCAGCCAAGATGGGACAGGTAATCAGCCCCAGCATTTT. This codes for CASSQDGTGNQPQHF.

This clone was seen a few times. The rearrangement links TRBV29-1 to TRBJ1-1, with TRBD1 matching 7 bases. CDR1 and CDR2 (germline): SQVTM, ANQGSEA. The CDR3 loop spans 13 amino acids. V shed 5 bases and J 9 bases; nucleotides not matched to a gene: 12. The chain's CDR3 is CSVLTATGSKAFF. The CDR3 DNA is TGCAGCGTTTTGACCGCGACAGGGTCGAAAGCTTTCTTT. The variable domain in full, completed from reference TRBV29-1 and TRBJ1-1, reads SAVISQKPSRDICQRGTSLTIQCQVDSQVTMMFWYRQQPGQSLTLIATANQGSEATYESGFVIDKFPISRPNLTFSTLTVSNMSPEDSSIYLCSVLTATGSKAFFGQGTRLTVV.

The sample holds one count of this clone. The V call is TRBV9, the J call TRBJ2-7; the match to TRBD1 covers 12 bases. Losses at the gene ends were 2 bases for V and 7 bases for J; bases not matched to a gene: 7. Germline V gene sequence: CDR1 SGDLS, CDR2 YYNGEE. This CDR3 contains 15 residues. This CDR3 is CASSVSGQGAGEQYF. The CDR3 DNA follows: TGTGCCAGCAGCGTCTCGGGACAGGGGGCAGGAGAGCAGTACTTC.

The chain carries TRBV6-5 and TRBJ1-3; D unclear. Germline V gives CDR1 MNHEY, CDR2 SVGAGI. Trimming cost V 5 bases and J 0 bases, with 14 bases left between them. The length of the CDR3 is 16 residues. The CDR3 is CASSNFYSGSGNTIYF. The CDR3 nucleotides are TGTGCCAGCAGTAACTTTTACTCCGGCTCTGGAAACACCATATATTTT.

In this sample, this clone turned up once. The CDR3 nucleotides read TGTGCCAGCAGCCAGCTGGTTGGAGTAGGAAGTTCGCGTCAGCCCCAGCATTTT. Its protein product is CASSQLVGVGSSRQPQHF. This chain uses TRBV16 with TRBJ1-5; D is unclear. The ends were cut back, 3 bases at V and 6 bases at J, with 24 bases in the middle. Germline CDR1 KGHSY, CDR2 FQNENV. The CDR3 has 18 amino acids.

The rearrangement uses TRBV2 and TRBJ1-3, with 7 bases matching TRBD1. Germline CDR1 reads SNHLY; CDR2 reads FYNNEI. J gave up 6 bases and V 3 bases, and 8 bases lay outside the gene matches. The length of the CDR3 is 15 residues. DNA for the CDR3: TGTGCCAGCAGTGAGCAGGGGGATCCCGCAAACACCATATATTTT. Its translation: CASSEQGDPANTIYF.

This chain connects TRBV9 to TRBJ2-3, with D possibly being TRBD1 (6 bases). Trimming pared 2 bases from V and 2 bases from J, leaving 15 bases between. Germline CDR1 is SGDLS and CDR2 is YYNGEE. CDR3 size: 16 residues. The CDR3 nucleotides are TGTGCCAGCAGCGTGACCACAGGGCATTCCACAGATACGCAGTATTTT. Its protein product is CASSVTTGHSTDTQYF.

CDR3 residues: CASSFAGGTGELFF. In DNA form, the CDR3 reads TGCGCCAGCAGCTTCGCAGGGGGCACCGGGGAGCTGTTTTTT. The chain employs TRBV4-1 and TRBJ2-2; 7 bases are shared with TRBD1. Trimming removed 5 bases from V and 4 bases from J; junction bases left unmatched: 4. The CDR3 covers 14 residues. Germline V gives CDR1 MGHRA, CDR2 YSYEKL.

This clone was detected a few times. The chain recombines TRBV5-1 with TRBJ2-7, with 7 bases fitting TRBD1. V was pared by 0 bases and J by 5 bases, with 8 bases of the junction left unmatched. This CDR3 comprises 15 residues. CDR1 is SGHRS and CDR2 is YFSETQ in the germline V gene. CDR3: CASSLGPTGSHEQYF. CDR3 in DNA: TGCGCCAGCAGCTTGGGCCCGACAGGGTCCCACGAGCAGTACTTC.

J is TRBJ1-1 and V is TRBV4-1, with TRBD1 matching 8 bases. The CDR3 is made up of 16 amino acids. V shed 4 bases, J shed 1 base, and the junction held 8 bases outside the gene matches. Per the germline V gene, CDR1 is MGHRA and CDR2 is YSYEKL. CDR3 sequence: CASSPWTGRSNTEAFF. The CDR3 bases are TGCGCCAGCAGCCCCTGGACAGGGAGATCGAACACTGAAGCTTTCTTT.

This chain connects TRBV7-3 to TRBJ2-3, with TRBD2 matching over 10 bases. Germline V lookup: CDR1 SGHTA, CDR2 FQGTGA. After removal of 4 bases from V and 2 bases from J, the junction contained 6 bases not matched to a gene. The CDR3 consists of 16 residues. The DNA of the CDR3 is TGTGCCAGCAGCTCTCGCGGACTAGCGGCCACAGATACGCAGTATTTT. Encoded protein: CASSSRGLAATDTQYF.

CDR3 sequence reads: CASTQGLSPRSTEAFF. Written as DNA, the CDR3 is TGTGCCAGCACCCAAGGACTATCTCCGCGGAGCACTGAAGCTTTCTTT. The gene calls are TRBV9 and TRBJ1-1, with D uncertain. There are 16 residues in the CDR3. Germline V lookup: CDR1 SGDLS, CDR2 YYNGEE. With 6 bases removed from V and 4 bases from J, the gap between germline ends came to 22 bases.

The chain recombines TRBV5-4 with TRBJ1-2; D not certain. V shed 1 base and J shed 1 base, with 5 bases lying between them. The CDR3 extends over 13 amino acids. CDR1 is SGHNT and CDR2 is YYREEE in the germline V gene (reference sequence). In DNA, the CDR3 is TGTGCCAGCAGCTTGAACAGTAACTATGGCTACACCTTC. Translating gives CASSLNSNYGYTF. The full variable domain, in which reference TRBV5-4 and TRBJ1-2 provide the parts outside the CDR3, is ETGVTQSPTHLIKTRGQQVTLRCSSQSGHNTVSWYQQALGQGPQFIFQYYREEENGRGNFPPRFSGLQFPNYSSELNVNALELDDSALYLCASSLNSNYGYTFGSGTRLTVV.

The rearrangement joins TRBV30 to TRBJ1-1; possible D gene TRBD1, 5 bases. CDR3 length equals 13 residues. CDR1 and CDR2 (germline): GTSNPN, SVGIG (reference sequence). Trimming stripped 0 bases from V and 2 bases from J, with 7 bases between. The CDR3 loop is CAWSVQANTEAFF. CDR3 DNA sequence: TGTGCCTGGAGTGTACAGGCCAACACTGAAGCTTTCTTT.

This clone was seen more than once but under ten times. V usage is TRBV5-4 and J usage is TRBJ2-3; 11 bases are shared with TRBD2. Germline V lookup: CDR1 SGHNT, CDR2 YYREEE (reference sequence). The CDR3 has 14 amino acids. V lost 3 bases, J lost 5 bases, and 2 bases stayed unmatched. DNA for the CDR3: TGTGCCAGCAGCTCCCTAGCGGGGGGAGATACGCAGTATTTT. Its translation is CASSSLAGGDTQYF.

The DNA of the CDR3 is TGTGCCAGCAGCGGGCTAAAACCCGACGAGCAGTACTTC. This codes for CASSGLKPDEQYF. This chain joins TRBV7-9 and TRBJ2-7; D call uncertain. V was pared by 5 bases and J by 5 bases, with 13 bases between. The V gene's germline CDR1 is SEHNR and CDR2 FQNEAQ (reference sequence). The CDR3 is 13 amino acids.

The genes are TRBV5-8 and TRBJ2-4; TRBD1 matches 7 bases. The CDR3 is 15 amino acids. The V gene's germline CDR1 is SGHTS and CDR2 YDEGEE. With V trimmed by 4 bases and J by 3 bases, 7 bases remained unmatched. The CDR3 DNA is TGTGCCAGCAGCCCAATCGACAGGGTCAAAAACATTCAGTACTTC. This codes for CASSPIDRVKNIQYF.

The V call is TRBV19, the J call TRBJ1-2; 8 bases are a match to TRBD1. Per the germline V gene, CDR1 is LNHDA and CDR2 is SQIVND (reference sequence). Losses at the gene ends were 8 bases for V and 8 bases for J; bases not matched to a gene: 10. The length of the CDR3 is 13 residues. The CDR3 DNA sequence: TGTGCCAGTTTTCGCTCAGGGGGCGACGGCTACACCTTC. Encoded protein: CASFRSGGDGYTF. The whole variable domain, filled in from reference TRBV19 and TRBJ1-2, reads DGGITQSPKYLFRKEGQNVTLSCEQNLNHDAMYWYRQDPGQGLRLIYYSQIVNDFQKGDIAEGYSVSREKKESFPLTVTSAQKNPTAFYLCASFRSGGDGYTFGSGTRLTVV.

The J gene is TRBJ2-2, the V gene TRBV11-3, with 12 bases aligning to TRBD1. The CDR3 length is 17 residues. The V and J ends lost 5 bases and 5 bases, in that order; junction bases with no gene match: 9. In germline, CDR1 is SGHNT, CDR2 YENEEA. CDR3 DNA: TGTGCCAGCAGCCTCCGGGACAGGGGGCGTCGGACCGGGGAGCTGTTTTTT. Protein: CASSLRDRGRRTGELFF.

The chain uses TRBV4-2 and TRBJ2-1; 12 bases line up with TRBD2. Germline V gene sequence: CDR1 LGHNA, CDR2 YNFKEQ. CDR3 length: 19 amino acids. The junction had 13 bases not matched to a gene; V was cut back by 0 bases and J by 7 bases. CDR3 DNA: TGTGCCAGCAGCCAAGAGGGGGGACTAGCGGGCCCGGCGGGGAATGAGCAGTTCTTC. Translation gives CASSQEGGLAGPAGNEQFF.

This clone was seen a few times. This chain joins TRBV25-1 and TRBJ2-1; D is perhaps TRBD1 (7 bases). V was cut by 7 bases and J by 9 bases, with 16 bases left in between. The CDR3 totals 13 residues. CDR1 is MGHDK and CDR2 is SYGVNS in the germline V gene. The CDR3, as DNA: TGTGCCAGCACTAGCTTCAGGGGGGCTGAGCAGTTCTTC. Amino acids: CASTSFRGAEQFF.

The J gene is TRBJ2-3, the V gene TRBV19, with 8 nucleotides matching TRBD1. Germline trimming cut 1 base from V and 4 bases from J; bases unmatched to any gene: 7. Germline V gene data show CDR1 as LNHDA and CDR2 as SQIVND (reference sequence). The CDR3 is 16 residues long. CDR3 protein: CASSIVGQGASDTQYF. The CDR3 nucleotides are TGTGCCAGTAGTATAGTAGGGCAGGGGGCTTCAGATACGCAGTATTTT.

The chain carries TRBV15 and TRBJ1-3; 7 nucleotides align to TRBD1. The CDR3 has 16 residues. V was pared by 4 bases and J by 0 bases, with 6 bases of the junction left unmatched. CDR1 and CDR2 (germline): LNHNV, YYDKDF (reference sequence). The CDR3: CATSKTRTGSGNTIYF. The CDR3 nucleotides read TGTGCCACCAGCAAGACCCGGACAGGCTCTGGAAACACCATATATTTT.

This clone has only a few counts. The V call is TRBV5-4, the J call TRBJ2-2; no clear D. Trimming left V 5 bases short and J 3 bases short, with 11 bases between. Per the germline V gene, CDR1 is SGHNT and CDR2 is YYREEE (reference sequence). This CDR3 has 14 amino acids. The CDR3 DNA reads as TGTGCCAGCAGTCTCAGGTTCCACACCGGGGAGCTGTTTTTT. Translated: CASSLRFHTGELFF.

This chain connects TRBV7-6 to TRBJ2-7, with D perhaps TRBD2 (6 bases). The V gene lost 5 bases and the J gene lost 0 bases, with 11 bases spanning the gap. Germline V CDR1 and CDR2: SGHVS, FNYEAQ. CDR3 size: 14 residues. CDR3 nucleotide sequence: TGTGCCAGCAGCGCCCGGGGGAGCTCCTACGAGCAGTACTTC. This translates into CASSARGSSYEQYF.